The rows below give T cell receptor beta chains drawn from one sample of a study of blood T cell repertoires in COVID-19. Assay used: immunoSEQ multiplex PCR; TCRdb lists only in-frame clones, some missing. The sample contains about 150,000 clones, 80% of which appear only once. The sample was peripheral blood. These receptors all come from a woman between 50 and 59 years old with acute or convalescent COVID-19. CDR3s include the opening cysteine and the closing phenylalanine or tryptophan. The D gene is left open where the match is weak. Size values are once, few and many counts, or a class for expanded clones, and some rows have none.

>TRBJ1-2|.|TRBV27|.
CASSKQPNYGYTF
TGTGCCAGCAGTAAACAGCCTAACTATGGCTACACCTTC
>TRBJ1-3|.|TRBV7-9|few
CASSFGSSGNTIYF
TGTGCCAGCAGCTTCGGGTCCTCTGGAAACACCATATATTTT
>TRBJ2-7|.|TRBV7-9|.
CASSFPGQAYEQYF
TGTGCCAGCAGCTTCCCGGGACAAGCCTACGAGCAGTACTTC
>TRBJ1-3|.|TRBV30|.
CAWSGPGQSSGNTIYF
TGTGCCTGGAGTGGGCCGGGACAATCCTCTGGAAACACCATATATTTT
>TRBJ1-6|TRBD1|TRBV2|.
CASRGTGTGDSPLHF
TGTGCCAGCAGGGGTACCGGGACAGGGGATTCACCCCTCCACTTT
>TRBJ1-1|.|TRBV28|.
CASSFGGPFVVTEAFF
TGTGCCAGCAGTTTTGGGGGCCCTTTTGTTGTCACTGAAGCTTTCTTT
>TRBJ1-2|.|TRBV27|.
CASSLTGHYGYTF
TGTGCCAGCAGTTTAACAGGGCACTATGGCTACACCTTC
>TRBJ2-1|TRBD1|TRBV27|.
CASSPGQGRGNEQFF
TGTGCCAGCAGTCCAGGACAGGGGCGGGGAAATGAGCAGTTCTTC
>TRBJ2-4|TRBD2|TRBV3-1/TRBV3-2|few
CASSQFSIGLAGEGTKNIQYF
TGTGCCAGCAGCCAGTTTAGTATAGGACTAGCGGGGGAAGGAACCAAAAACATTCAGTACTTC
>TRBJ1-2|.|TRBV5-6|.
CASSLPQGFRGYTF
TGTGCCAGCAGCTTGCCCCAGGGCTTTCGAGGCTACACCTTC
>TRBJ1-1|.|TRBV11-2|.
CASSPVGISEAFF
TGTGCCAGCAGCCCGGTCGGGATAAGCGAAGCTTTCTTT
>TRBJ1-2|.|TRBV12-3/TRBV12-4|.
CASTYGGGQGYTF
TGTGCCAGCACCTACGGCGGGGGACAAGGCTACACCTTC
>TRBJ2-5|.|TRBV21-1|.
CASSNRQGGTQYF
TGTGCCAGCAGCAACCGACAGGGAGGGACCCAGTACTTC
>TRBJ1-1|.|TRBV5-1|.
CASSLKPGNTEAFF
TGCGCCAGCAGCTTAAAACCAGGGAACACTGAAGCTTTCTTT
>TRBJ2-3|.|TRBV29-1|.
CSVEAGNTDTQYF
TGCAGCGTTGAAGCCGGGAACACAGATACGCAGTATTTT
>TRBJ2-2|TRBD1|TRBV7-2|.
CASTRTGEGELFF
TGTGCCAGCACCCGGACAGGGGAGGGGGAGCTGTTTTTT
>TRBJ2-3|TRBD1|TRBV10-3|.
CAINAGPGQSTDTQYF
TGTGCCATCAACGCCGGCCCGGGACAGAGCACAGATACGCAGTATTTT
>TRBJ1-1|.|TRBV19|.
CASSMKTGHRVEEAFF
TGTGCCAGTAGTATGAAGACGGGACACAGGGTGGAAGAAGCTTTCTTT
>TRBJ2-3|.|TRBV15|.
CATSRGQSERFDTQYF
TGTGCCACCAGCAGAGGTCAGAGCGAGAGGTTCGATACGCAGTATTTT
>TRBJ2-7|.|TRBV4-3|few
CASSQADSLYEQYF
TGCGCCAGCAGCCAAGCGGACAGCCTATACGAGCAGTACTTC
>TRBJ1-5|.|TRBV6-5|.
CASSYWQDSNQPQHF
TGTGCCAGCAGTTACTGGCAGGATAGCAATCAGCCCCAGCATTTT
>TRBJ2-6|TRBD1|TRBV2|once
CASSVAGGFGANVLTF
TGTGCCAGCAGTGTGGCAGGGGGCTTTGGGGCCAACGTCCTGACTTTC
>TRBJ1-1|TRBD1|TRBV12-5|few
CASGTDRDRGNTEAFF
TGTGCTAGTGGAACCGACCGGGACAGGGGGAACACTGAAGCTTTCTTT
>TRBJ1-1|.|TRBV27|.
CASSPAWGGRTEAFF
TGTGCCAGCAGTCCGGCCTGGGGGGGCAGAACTGAAGCTTTCTTT
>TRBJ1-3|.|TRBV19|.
CASSPQPFGNTIYF
TGTGCCAGTAGCCCACAACCGTTTGGAAACACCATATATTTT
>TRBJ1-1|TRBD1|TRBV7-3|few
CASSLTGGEAAFF
TGTGCCAGCAGCTTGACAGGGGGGGAGGCTGCTTTCTTT
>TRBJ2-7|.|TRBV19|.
CASGRHSGDEQYF
TGTGCCAGCGGACGTCACTCCGGGGACGAGCAGTACTTC
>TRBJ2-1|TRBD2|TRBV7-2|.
CASSVRLAGVDEQFF
TGTGCCAGCAGCGTCCGACTAGCGGGGGTGGATGAGCAGTTCTTC
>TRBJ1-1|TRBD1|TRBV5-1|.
CASSRTGESEAFF
TGCGCCAGCAGCCGGACAGGGGAATCTGAAGCTTTCTTT
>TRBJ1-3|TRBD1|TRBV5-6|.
CASSTARDREFFGNTIYF
TGTGCCAGCAGCACCGCCCGGGACAGGGAGTTTTTTGGAAACACCATATATTTT
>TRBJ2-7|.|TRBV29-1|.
CSVVEAPPYEQYF
TGCAGCGTTGTGGAGGCTCCACCCTACGAGCAGTACTTC
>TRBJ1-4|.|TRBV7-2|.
CASRITGISNEKLFF
TGTGCCAGCAGGATTACAGGGATTTCTAATGAAAAACTGTTTTTT
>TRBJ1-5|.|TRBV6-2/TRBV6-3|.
CASSYYLVRNQPQHF
TGTGCCAGCAGTTACTATTTAGTGCGGAATCAGCCCCAGCATTTT
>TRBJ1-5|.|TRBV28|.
CASTLRAEPQHF
TGTGCCAGCACCCTCAGGGCTGAGCCCCAGCATTTT
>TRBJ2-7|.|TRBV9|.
CASSVGPQRSSYEQYF
TGTGCCAGCAGCGTAGGGCCCCAAAGGAGCTCCTACGAGCAGTACTTC
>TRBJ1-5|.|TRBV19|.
CASSIVPGGASQPQHF
TGTGCCAGTAGTATAGTTCCGGGAGGCGCCAGTCAGCCCCAGCATTTT
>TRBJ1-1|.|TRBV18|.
CASSPNDQGLRAEAFF
TGTGCCAGCTCACCAAACGACCAGGGATTAAGGGCTGAAGCTTTCTTT
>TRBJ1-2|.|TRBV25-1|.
CASSPDYGYTF
TGTGCCAGCAGTCCGGACTATGGCTACACCTTC
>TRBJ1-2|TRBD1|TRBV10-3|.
CASTGGVYGYTF
TGTGCCAGTACAGGGGGGGTCTATGGCTACACCTTC
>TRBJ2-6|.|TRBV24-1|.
CATSDSNGANVLTF
TGTGCCACCAGTGATAGCAATGGGGCCAACGTCCTGACTTTC
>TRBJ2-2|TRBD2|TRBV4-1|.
CASSLGLGVGELFF
TGCGCCAGCAGCCTAGGACTAGGGGTCGGGGAGCTGTTTTTT
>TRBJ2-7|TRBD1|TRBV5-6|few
CASSRDRGYEQYF
TGTGCCAGCAGCCGGGACAGGGGCTACGAGCAGTACTTC
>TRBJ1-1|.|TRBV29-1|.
CSVGGGERDTEAFF
TGCAGCGTTGGGGGGGGCGAGCGAGACACTGAAGCTTTCTTT
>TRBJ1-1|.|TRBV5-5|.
CASSLVEDSALMNTEAFF
TGTGCCAGCAGCTTGGTGGAGGACAGCGCCTTAATGAACACTGAAGCTTTCTTT
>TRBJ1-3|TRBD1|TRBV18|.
CASSPRDRGQATIYF
TGTGCCAGCTCACCCCGGGACAGGGGGCAGGCCACCATATATTTT
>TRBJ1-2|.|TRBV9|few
CASSGGRANYGYTF
TGTGCCAGCAGCGGAGGGAGGGCTAACTATGGCTACACCTTC
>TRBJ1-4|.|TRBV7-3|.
CASSLTAVNEKLFF
TGTGCCAGCAGCCTCACAGCAGTTAATGAAAAACTGTTTTTT
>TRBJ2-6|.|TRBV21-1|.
CASSFPTGSGANVLTF
TGTGCCAGCAGCTTTCCTACAGGTTCTGGGGCCAACGTCCTGACTTTC
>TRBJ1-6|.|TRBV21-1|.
CASSKECGLGNSPLHF
TGTGCCAGCAGCAAAGAGTGCGGGTTAGGTAATTCACCCCTCCACTTT
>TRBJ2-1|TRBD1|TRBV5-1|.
CASSPGQGSPNEQFF
TGCGCCAGCAGCCCTGGACAGGGGTCTCCAAATGAGCAGTTCTTC